Below, 9 T cell receptor beta chains from the same sample are listed, as sequenced in a study of breast tumors, draining lymph nodes, adjacent tissues. TCRdb processed the multiplex PCR reads anew with MiXCR; each CDR3 protein has one entry. The sample contains 180,000 or so distinct CDR3 sequences, 33% of which appear only once. Axillary draining lymph nodes of breast cancer patients supplied the node samples. Material: axillary lymph node tissue. The receptors come from a female donor with breast cancer. Some clones in this sample may be carry-over from other donors' samples.

This clonotype was seen many times. The rearrangement joins TRBV9 to TRBJ2-7; no clear D gene. Looked up from germline, CDR1 is SGDLS and CDR2 is YYNGEE. Trimming shortened V by 0 bases and J by 1 base, and 8 bases separated the two germline ends. The CDR3 covers 14 residues. CDR3 nucleotide sequence: TGTGCCAGCAGCGTAGGGGTGGGATCCTACGAGCAGTACTTC. Translating it yields CASSVGVGSYEQYF.

This clonotype has ten or more counts. The V call is TRBV24-1, the J call TRBJ2-1; 7 bases map to TRBD2. Unmatched junction bases numbered 10, after V lost 4 bases and J lost 8 bases. The CDR3 covers 15 residues. The germline V gene has CDR1 KGHDR and CDR2 SFDVKD. The CDR3 DNA follows: TGTGCCACCAGTGACCCGGTGGGGAGGGAGGATGAGCAGTTCTTC. It specifies CATSDPVGREDEQFF.

At least ten counts were recorded for this clonotype. This chain joins TRBV15 and TRBJ1-6; D unclear. Between the trimmed V and J ends, which lost 1 base and 7 bases, there was a span of 8 bases. The CDR3 loop spans 14 amino acids. CDR1 and CDR2 from the germline V gene are LNHNV and YYDKDF (reference sequence). The CDR3 DNA reads as TGTGCCACCAGCAGAGGGGAGTTCAATTCACCCCTCCACTTT. It is translated as CATSRGEFNSPLHF.

This chain connects TRBV12-3 or TRBV12-4 to TRBJ1-4; D is possibly TRBD1 (6 bases). The CDR3 has 17 amino acids. The V end lost 1 base, the J end lost 8 bases, and 20 bases lay between the germline ends. The CDR3 nucleotides read TGTGCCAGCAGTTTAGGGGGGACAAGGGGCTCGGGGGAAAAACTGTTTTTT. Translated: CASSLGGTRGSGEKLFF.

In this sample, this clonotype turned up many times. This may come from a read error, since a much larger clone is one base off. The rearrangement joins TRBV20-1 to TRBJ2-7; 9 bases are a match to TRBD1. V lost 3 bases and J lost 6; bases outside the gene matches: 9. CDR3 length equals 14 residues. Germline assignment: CDR1 DFQATT and CDR2 SNEGSKA (reference sequence). The CDR3 protein is CSARTGGTVAEQYF. CDR3 nucleotide sequence: TGCAGTGCTAGGACAGGGGGTACAGTGGCCGAGCAGTACTTC.

On this clonotype itself: One junction end does not reproduce the germline sequence, and a read error may be involved. V usage is TRBV7-2 and J usage is TRBJ2-1, with D possibly being TRBD1 or TRBD2 (5 bases each). The CDR3 spans 16 residues. Germline lookup yields CDR1 SGHTA and CDR2 FQGNSA. In DNA, the CDR3 is TGTGCCAGCAGTCCATACTACGGGACCGAATCCAATGAGCAGTATTTC. It encodes CASSPYYGTESNEQYF. Full variable domain (outside the CDR3, taken from reference TRBV7-2 and TRBJ2-1): GAGVSQSPSNKVTEKGKDVELRCDPISGHTALYWYRQSLGQGLEFLIYFQGNSAPDKSGLPSDRFSAERTGGSVSTLTIQRTQQEDSAVYLCASSPYYGTESNEQYFGPGTRLTVL.

This clonotype was found many times. The V gene is TRBV20-1, the J gene TRBJ1-5; D not resolved. Trimming shortened V by 3 bases and J by 0 bases, and 3 bases separated the two germline ends. The CDR3 spans 12 residues. CDR1 is DFQATT, CDR2 SNEGSKA, per germline (reference sequence). The CDR3 sequence is CSASFSNQPQHF. The CDR3 bases are TGCAGTGCTAGTTTTAGCAATCAGCCCCAGCATTTT.

V and J are TRBV20-1 and TRBJ1-6; D is ambiguous. Deletions cut 0 bases from V and 15 bases from J, with 9 bases between. The CDR3 spans 11 residues. CDR1 is DFQATT, CDR2 SNEGSKA, per germline (reference sequence). CDR3 DNA: TGCAGTGCTAGAGATGTCCGGCGCCTCCACTTT. It encodes CSARDVRRLHF.

With regard to this clonotype: Possible read error: a much larger clone is one base away. The chain has TRBV3-1 and TRBJ2-3; 8 bases fit TRBD2. The ends lost 5 bases at V and 4 bases at J; junction bases unmatched: 8. Germline V lookup: CDR1 LGHDT, CDR2 YNNKEL (reference sequence). This CDR3 spans 15 amino acids. CDR3 residues: CASSTDGRGADTQYF. The CDR3 DNA reads as TGTGCCAGCAGCACGGACGGGAGGGGAGCAGATACGCAGTATTTT.